Listed here are 27 T cell receptor beta chains from one sample, sequenced in a study of shared clonotypes between healthy human individuals. Clones were sequenced by immunoSEQ multiplex PCR, and TCRdb holds only the in-frame ones, with some missing. This sample has approximately 2.3 million clones, with 90% to 95% found just once. The sample consisted of naive CD4+ T cells from PBMCs. Subset meaning: CD45RA+ positively selected. These TCRs come from a man younger than 30 in good health. Some clones in this sample may be carry-over from other donors' samples.

J is TRBJ2-1 and V is TRBV6-5, with TRBD2 matching 9 bases. From germline, CDR1 is MNHEY and CDR2 SVGAGI. The length of the CDR3 is 14 residues. J gave up 12 bases and V 0 bases, and 6 bases lay outside the gene matches. The CDR3: CASSYSLLAGRQFF. CDR3 bases: TGTGCCAGCAGTTACTCCTTACTAGCGGGTCGGCAGTTCTTC.

The chain links TRBV29-1 to TRBJ2-5; 7 bases map to TRBD1. The DNA end lines up better with TRBJ2-7; the J call may be wrong. The CDR3 consists of 13 residues. The germline V gene has CDR1 SQVTM and CDR2 ANQGSEA. CDR3 residues: CSGGTARSYEQYF. In DNA, the CDR3 is TGCAGCGGGGGGACAGCCCGCTCCTACGAGCAGTACTTC.

The J gene is TRBJ2-1, the V gene TRBV5-5; 8 nucleotides match TRBD1. The V and J ends lost 4 bases and 10 bases, in that order; junction bases with no gene match: 16. This CDR3 comprises 16 residues. Germline V gives CDR1 SGHKS, CDR2 YYEKEE (reference sequence). This CDR3 reads CASSPAGSGWTGEQFF. DNA of the CDR3: TGTGCCAGCAGCCCCGCGGGGAGCGGGTGGACAGGGGAGCAGTTCTTC.

The V gene is TRBV5-1, the J gene TRBJ2-7, with a possible D match to TRBD2 (6 bases). V was trimmed by 3 bases and J by 6 bases, leaving 16 bases between them. This CDR3 region has 14 residues. The V gene's germline CDR1 is SGHRS and CDR2 YFSETQ. CDR3 DNA: TGCGCCAGCAGCTCGGGAGTAGGGAACTCCGAGCAGTACTTC. This sequence encodes CASSSGVGNSEQYF.

This chain joins TRBV7-9 and TRBJ2-6, with D tentatively TRBD1 (6 bases). Trimming removed 7 bases at V and 0 bases at J, with 19 bases between. The CDR3 spans 18 residues. In germline, CDR1 is SEHNR, CDR2 FQNEAQ (reference sequence). This CDR3 reads CASINLGQLSSGANVLTF. CDR3 nucleotide sequence: TGTGCCAGCATCAACCTCGGACAGCTTAGCTCTGGGGCCAACGTCCTGACTTTC. Full variable domain (outside the CDR3, taken from reference TRBV7-9 and TRBJ2-6): DTGVSQNPRHKITKRGQNVTFRCDPISEHNRLYWYRQTLGQGPEFLTYFQNEAQLEKSRLLSDRFSAERPKGSFSTLEIQRTEQGDSAMYLCASINLGQLSSGANVLTFGAGSRLTVL.

This clone was found a few times. The V gene is TRBV7-3, the J gene TRBJ1-2, with 9 bases aligning to TRBD1. CDR1 SGHTA and CDR2 FQGTGA come from the germline V gene. The CDR3 consists of 14 residues. After removal of 4 bases from V and 4 bases from J, the junction contained 4 bases not matched to a gene. The CDR3 DNA follows: TGTGCCAGCAGCTCAGGGGACAGGGCCTATGGCTACACCTTC. Its translation: CASSSGDRAYGYTF.

The chain carries TRBV6-1 and TRBJ1-5; TRBD1 matches 8 bases. V was pared by 8 bases and J by 1 base, with 7 bases of the junction left unmatched. Germline CDR1 reads MNHNS; CDR2 reads SASEGT. This CDR3 contains 15 residues. For the CDR3, the DNA is TGTGCCAGCGACCGACAGGGGATAAGCAATCAGCCCCAGCATTTT. Its protein product is CASDRQGISNQPQHF.

This sequence joins TRBV25-1 and TRBJ2-1, with 8 bases aligning to TRBD2. V shed 6 bases and J 5 bases; nucleotides not matched to a gene: 12. Germline CDR1 MGHDK, CDR2 SYGVNS. The CDR3 contains 16 residues. DNA for the CDR3: TGTGCCAGCAGGAAGAGGCTAGCGGGCCCGAACAATGAGCAGTTCTTC. It codes for CASRKRLAGPNNEQFF.

The table lists this clone with a few counts. The J gene is TRBJ1-1, the V gene TRBV30; D is possibly TRBD1 (6 bases). V was pared by 3 bases and J by 10 bases, with 27 bases between. Germline V lookup: CDR1 GTSNPN, CDR2 SVGIG (reference sequence). The CDR3 is 16 amino acids. CDR3 in amino acids: CAWRRLQGSLSRGAFF. The CDR3 coding sequence is TGTGCCTGGAGGAGGCTACAGGGCAGCCTTTCGCGTGGAGCTTTCTTT. Variable domain in full (rest from reference TRBV30 and TRBJ1-1): SQTIHQWPATLVQPVGSPLSLECTVEGTSNPNLYWYRQAAGRGLQLLFYSVGIGQISSEVPQNLSASRPQDRQFILSSKKLLLSDSGFYLCAWRRLQGSLSRGAFFGQGTRLTVV.

The rearrangement uses TRBV28 and TRBJ2-7, with TRBD1 matching over 10 bases. The ends lost 6 bases at V and 3 bases at J; junction bases unmatched: 8. The CDR3 runs to 15 residues. Germline loops: CDR1 MDHEN, CDR2 SYDVKM. This chain's CDR3 is CASSLTGGGIYEQYF. In nucleotides, the CDR3 is TGTGCCAGCAGCCTGACAGGGGGCGGGATCTACGAGCAGTACTTC. The entire variable domain, with the rest obtained from reference TRBV28 and TRBJ2-7, is as follows: DVKVTQSSRYLVKRTGEKVFLECVQDMDHENMFWYRQDPGLGLRLIYFSYDVKMKEKGDIPEGYSVSREKKERFSLILESASTNQTSMYLCASSLTGGGIYEQYFGPGTRLTVT.

The gene calls are TRBV1 and TRBJ2-2. TRBV1 corresponds to a pseudogene. This CDR3 spans 13 amino acids. CDR3 amino acids: CTSSRAPGGELFF. The CDR3 nucleotides are TGCACCAGCAGCCGAGCACCTGGGGGGGAGCTGTTTTTT.

This chain connects TRBV28 to TRBJ1-2; 7 bases match TRBD1. The germline V gene encodes CDR1 MDHEN and CDR2 SYDVKM. Trimming took 1 base from V and 4 from J; bases not matched to a gene: 6. The CDR3 spans 15 residues. In DNA form, the CDR3 reads TGTGCCAGCAGTTTATCGGACAGGTACCTCTATGGCTACACCTTC. It is translated as CASSLSDRYLYGYTF.

The chain has TRBV7-7 and TRBJ2-3; D is possibly TRBD2 (6 bases). Germline-derived CDR1 and CDR2 are SSHAT and FNYEAQ (reference sequence). Between the trimmed V and J ends, which lost 5 bases and 1 base, there was a span of 13 bases. This CDR3 contains 15 residues. CDR3 nucleotide sequence: TGTGCCAGCAGCCAAGCCGGGACTGGCACAGATACGCAGTATTTT. Translated: CASSQAGTGTDTQYF. The variable domain in full, completed from reference TRBV7-7 and TRBJ2-3, reads GAGVSQSPRYKVTKRGQDVTLRCDPISSHATLYWYQQALGQGPEFLTYFNYEAQPDKSGLPSDRFSAERPEGSISTLTIQRTEQRDSAMYRCASSQAGTGTDTQYFGPGTRLTVL.

This chain uses TRBV7-2 with TRBJ2-3; 9 bases fit TRBD2. In germline, CDR1 is SGHTA, CDR2 FQGNSA. The V segment lost 0 bases and the J segment 2 bases; nucleotides outside the gene matches: 3. The CDR3 is 16 residues long. The chain's CDR3 is CASSLARTSDTDTQYF. The CDR3 nucleotides are TGTGCCAGCAGCTTAGCAAGGACTAGCGACACAGATACGCAGTATTTT.

The chain joins TRBV27 to TRBJ2-1; 9 nucleotides agree with TRBD2. This CDR3 is built from 16 residues. Trimming at V came to 6 bases and at J to 5 bases, leaving 11 bases not matched to a gene. Germline CDR1 is MNHEY and CDR2 is SMNVEV (reference sequence). CDR3 nucleotides: TGTGCCAGCAGCCCACCGTGGGCTAGCGGGGACAATGAGCAGTTCTTC. It encodes CASSPPWASGDNEQFF.

This rearrangement joins TRBV7-3 to TRBJ2-7; D is unresolved. Germline loops: CDR1 SGHTA, CDR2 FQGTGA. The CDR3 totals 13 residues. V was trimmed by 1 base and J by 6 bases, leaving 10 bases between them. CDR3 in amino acids: CASSLIWSTEQYF. In nucleotides, the CDR3 is TGTGCCAGCAGCTTAATATGGTCCACCGAGCAGTACTTC.

The chain recombines TRBV5-6 with TRBJ2-7, with D possibly TRBD2 on 5 matching bases. This CDR3 comprises 11 residues. The germline gives CDR1 SGHDT, CDR2 YYEEEE. V was pared by 0 bases and J by 9 bases, with 7 bases between. The DNA of the CDR3 is TGTGCCAGCAGCTTGGGAGGGCGGCAGTACTTC. Translated, it gives CASSLGGRQYF.

This sequence joins TRBV28 and TRBJ2-3; tentatively, D is TRBD2 (6 bases). CDR3 size: 13 residues. V lost 7 bases to trimming and J lost 3 bases, with 11 bases between them. Germline V gives CDR1 MDHEN, CDR2 SYDVKM. In DNA form, the CDR3 reads TGTGCCAGCATCCGGAGGGGTACAGATACGCAGTATTTT. This sequence encodes CASIRRGTDTQYF.

This clone was counted between two and nine times. The sample contains more than one DNA sequence encoding this CDR3. The V call is TRBV18, the J call TRBJ1-1, with D possibly being TRBD1 (5 bases). CDR1 and CDR2 from the germline V gene are KGHSH and LQKENI. This CDR3 is 13 amino acids long. Trimming pared 2 bases from V and 5 bases from J, leaving 9 bases between. CDR3 coding DNA: TGTGCCAGCTCACCAAGGGGAGGGACTGAAGCTTTCTTT. This translates into CASSPRGGTEAFF.

This clone was detected only once. The genes are TRBV18 and TRBJ2-3, with D perhaps TRBD2 (6 bases). This CDR3 region has 16 residues. Germline V gene lookup returns CDR1 KGHSH and CDR2 LQKENI. The V end lost 3 bases, the J end lost 8 bases, and 21 bases lay between the germline ends. CDR3 nucleotides: TGTGCCAGCTCACCGACAGAGGACTATCCTCGGCTTACGCAGTATTTT. This codes for CASSPTEDYPRLTQYF.

The gene calls are TRBV28 and TRBJ2-1; tentative D call: TRBD2 (6 bases). Germline lookup yields CDR1 MDHEN and CDR2 SYDVKM. V was pared by 2 bases and J by 7 bases, with 15 bases between. CDR3 size: 15 residues. The CDR3 DNA follows: TGTGCCAGCAGTTTAGGTGCGGGGCTTAGGAATGAGCAGTTCTTC. It encodes CASSLGAGLRNEQFF.

V gene TRBV27 combines with J gene TRBJ2-1; no clear D gene. The germline V gene encodes CDR1 MNHEY and CDR2 SMNVEV (reference sequence). V was trimmed by 0 bases and J by 3 bases, leaving 27 bases between them. The CDR3 consists of 21 residues. The CDR3 sequence is CASSLSRSRWTTPPYYNEQFF. The CDR3 DNA is TGTGCCAGCAGTTTATCGAGGTCCCGTTGGACGACCCCACCCTACTACAATGAGCAGTTCTTC.

The V call is TRBV19, the J call TRBJ1-2; 8 nucleotides match TRBD1. Unmatched junction bases numbered 5, after V lost 3 bases and J lost 5 bases. This CDR3 is built from 14 residues. CDR1 is LNHDA and CDR2 is SQIVND in the germline V gene (reference sequence). DNA for the CDR3: TGTGCCAGTAGTATTCGGACAGGGCCATATGGCTACACCTTC. Its protein product is CASSIRTGPYGYTF.

This chain links TRBV7-2 with TRBJ2-7; tentatively, D is TRBD1 (6 bases). The germline V gene encodes CDR1 SGHTA and CDR2 FQGNSA. CDR3 length equals 15 residues. Trimming cost V 2 bases and J 4 bases, with 15 bases left between them. In nucleotides, the CDR3 is TGTGCCAGCAGCTTAAAAAGGGGGACAAATTACGAGCAGTACTTC. As protein: CASSLKRGTNYEQYF.

The rearrangement joins TRBV7-3 to TRBJ2-3; no firm D call. The CDR3 is 18 amino acids. V lost 4 bases to trimming and J lost 2 bases, with 22 bases between them. CDR1 and CDR2 (germline): SGHTA, FQGTGA. CDR3 amino acids: CASSSPHGTAKSTDTQYF. CDR3 nucleotides: TGTGCCAGCAGCTCCCCACACGGTACAGCAAAGTCCACAGATACGCAGTATTTT.

This chain uses TRBV6-6 with TRBJ2-7; 7 nucleotides agree with TRBD1. The V gene end was trimmed by 7 bases and the J gene end by 2 bases; junction bases not matched to a gene: 8. Per the germline V gene, CDR1 is MNHNY and CDR2 is SVGAGI (reference sequence). The CDR3 length is 14 residues. The CDR3, as DNA: TGTGCCAGCAAGGACTCCAGGGGGACCTACGAGCAGTACTTC. Amino acid sequence: CASKDSRGTYEQYF.

V gene TRBV7-3 combines with J gene TRBJ2-2; D might be TRBD2 (6 bases). Germline V lookup: CDR1 SGHTA, CDR2 FQGTGA. Trimming shortened V by 2 bases and J by 0 bases, and 10 bases separated the two germline ends. This CDR3 comprises 16 residues. The CDR3 DNA follows: TGTGCCAGCAGCTTAGTGGGGACTTCGAACACCGGGGAGCTGTTTTTT. Its translation is CASSLVGTSNTGELFF.